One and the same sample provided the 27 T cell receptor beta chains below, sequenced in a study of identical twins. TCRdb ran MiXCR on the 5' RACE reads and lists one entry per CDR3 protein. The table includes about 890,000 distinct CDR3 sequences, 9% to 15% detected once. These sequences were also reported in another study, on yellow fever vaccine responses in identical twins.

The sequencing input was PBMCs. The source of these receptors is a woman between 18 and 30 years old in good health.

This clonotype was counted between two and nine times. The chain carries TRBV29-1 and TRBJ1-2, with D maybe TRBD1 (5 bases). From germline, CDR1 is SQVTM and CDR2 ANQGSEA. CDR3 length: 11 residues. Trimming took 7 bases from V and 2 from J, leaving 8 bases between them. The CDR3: CSGGGNYGYTF. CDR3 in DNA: TGCAGCGGGGGGGGGAACTATGGCTACACCTTC.

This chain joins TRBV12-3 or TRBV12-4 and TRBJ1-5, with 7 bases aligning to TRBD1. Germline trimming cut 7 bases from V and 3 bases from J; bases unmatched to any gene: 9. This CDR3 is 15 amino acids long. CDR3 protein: CASTFTGVNNQPQHF. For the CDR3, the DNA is TGTGCCAGCACCTTTACAGGGGTTAACAATCAGCCCCAGCATTTT.

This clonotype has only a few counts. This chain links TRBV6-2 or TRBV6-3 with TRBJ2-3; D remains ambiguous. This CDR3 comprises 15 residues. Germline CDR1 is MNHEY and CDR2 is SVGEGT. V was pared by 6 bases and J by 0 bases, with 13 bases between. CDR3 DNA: TGTGCCAGCAGCAAGACACGGTGGAGCACAGATACGCAGTATTTT. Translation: CASSKTRWSTDTQYF.

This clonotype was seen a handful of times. DNA of the CDR3: TGTGCCAGCAGTTTATCCACACCGACTAGCCTAGGGGGGTCCAATGAGCAGTTCTTC. Translated, it gives CASSLSTPTSLGGSNEQFF. The chain is built from TRBV27 and TRBJ2-1, with a tentative D call TRBD2 (7 bases). The CDR3 length is 19 residues. The germline V and J ends were trimmed by 0 bases and 6 bases, with 24 bases remaining between them. Germline V gene sequence: CDR1 MNHEY, CDR2 SMNVEV (reference sequence).

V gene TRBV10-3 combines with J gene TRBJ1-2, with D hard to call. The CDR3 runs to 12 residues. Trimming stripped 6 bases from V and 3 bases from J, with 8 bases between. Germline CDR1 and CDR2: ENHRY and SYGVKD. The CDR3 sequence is CAIRREDYGYTF. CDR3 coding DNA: TGTGCCATCAGACGGGAGGACTATGGCTACACCTTC.

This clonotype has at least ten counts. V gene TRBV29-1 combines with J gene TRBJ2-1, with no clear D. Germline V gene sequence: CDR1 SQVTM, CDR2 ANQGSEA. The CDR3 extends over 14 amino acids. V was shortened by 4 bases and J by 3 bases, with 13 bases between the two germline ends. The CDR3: CSVVIAVSYNEQFF. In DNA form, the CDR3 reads TGCAGCGTTGTAATTGCGGTAAGCTACAATGAGCAGTTCTTC.

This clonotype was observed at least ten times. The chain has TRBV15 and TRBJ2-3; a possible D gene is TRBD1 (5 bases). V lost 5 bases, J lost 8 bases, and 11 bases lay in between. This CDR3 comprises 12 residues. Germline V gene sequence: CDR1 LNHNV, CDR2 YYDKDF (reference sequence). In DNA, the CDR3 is TGTGCCACCAGCCTGGGGCAAACTACGCAGTATTTT. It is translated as CATSLGQTTQYF.

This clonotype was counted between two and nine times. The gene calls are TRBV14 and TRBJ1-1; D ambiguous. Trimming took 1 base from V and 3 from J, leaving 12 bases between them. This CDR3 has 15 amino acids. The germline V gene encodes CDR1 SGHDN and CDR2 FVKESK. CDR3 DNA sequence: TGTGCCAGCAGCCAAGCGGCCCCTGTGGACACTGAAGCTTTCTTT. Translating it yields CASSQAAPVDTEAFF.

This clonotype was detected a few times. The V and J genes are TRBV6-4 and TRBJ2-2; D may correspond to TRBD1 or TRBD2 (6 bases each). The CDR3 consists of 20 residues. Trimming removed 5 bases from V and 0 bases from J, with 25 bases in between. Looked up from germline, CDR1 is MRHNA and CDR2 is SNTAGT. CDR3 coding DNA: TGTGCCAGCAGTCGATCTCCAGGGGCCGGGGGCGACTCGAACACCGGGGAGCTGTTTTTT. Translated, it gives CASSRSPGAGGDSNTGELFF.

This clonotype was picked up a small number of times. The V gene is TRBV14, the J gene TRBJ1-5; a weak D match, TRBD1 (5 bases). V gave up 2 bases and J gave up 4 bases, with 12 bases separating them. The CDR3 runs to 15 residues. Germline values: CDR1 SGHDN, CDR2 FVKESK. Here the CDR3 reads CASSQQGSANQPQHF. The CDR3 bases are TGTGCCAGCAGCCAACAGGGTAGTGCGAATCAGCCCCAGCATTTT.

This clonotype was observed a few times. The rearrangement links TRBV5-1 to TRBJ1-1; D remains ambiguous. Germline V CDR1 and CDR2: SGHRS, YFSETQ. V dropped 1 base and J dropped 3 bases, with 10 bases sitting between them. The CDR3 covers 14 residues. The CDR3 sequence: CASSLSGGDTEAFF. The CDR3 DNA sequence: TGCGCCAGCAGCTTGAGTGGTGGCGACACTGAAGCTTTCTTT.

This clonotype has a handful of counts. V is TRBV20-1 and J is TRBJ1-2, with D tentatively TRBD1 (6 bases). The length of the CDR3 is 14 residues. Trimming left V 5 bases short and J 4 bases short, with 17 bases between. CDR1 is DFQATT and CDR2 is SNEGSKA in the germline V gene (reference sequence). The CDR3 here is CSAHRTEAGYGYTF. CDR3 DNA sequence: TGCAGTGCTCACCGGACAGAAGCGGGCTATGGCTACACCTTC.

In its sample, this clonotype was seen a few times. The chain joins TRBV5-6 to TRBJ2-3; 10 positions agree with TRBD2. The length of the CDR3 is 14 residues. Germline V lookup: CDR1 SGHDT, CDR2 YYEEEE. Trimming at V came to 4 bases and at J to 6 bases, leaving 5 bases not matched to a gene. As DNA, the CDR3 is TGTGCCAGCAGCACCCAGCGGGGGGGGGATACGCAGTATTTT. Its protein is CASSTQRGGDTQYF. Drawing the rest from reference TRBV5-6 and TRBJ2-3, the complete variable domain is DAGVTQSPTHLIKTRGQQVTLRCSPKSGHDTVSWYQQALGQGPQFIFQYYEEEERQRGNFPDRFSGHQFPNYSSELNVNALLLGDSALYLCASSTQRGGDTQYFGPGTRLTVL.

CDR3 nucleotides: TGTGCCAGCAGTTTAGCAGGGTCCCAGTACTTC. This translates into CASSLAGSQYF. The chain combines TRBV12-3 or TRBV12-4 with TRBJ2-5; D call uncertain. Trimming removed 0 bases from V and 9 bases from J, with 5 bases in between. This CDR3 comprises 11 residues.

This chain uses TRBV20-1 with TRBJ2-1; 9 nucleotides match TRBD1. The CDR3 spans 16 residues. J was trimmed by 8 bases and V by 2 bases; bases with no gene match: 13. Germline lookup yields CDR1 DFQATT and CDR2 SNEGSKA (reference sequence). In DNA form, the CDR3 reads TGCAGTGCTAGATCCTCCCGGGACAGGGATAGAGATGAGCAGTTCTTC. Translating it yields CSARSSRDRDRDEQFF.

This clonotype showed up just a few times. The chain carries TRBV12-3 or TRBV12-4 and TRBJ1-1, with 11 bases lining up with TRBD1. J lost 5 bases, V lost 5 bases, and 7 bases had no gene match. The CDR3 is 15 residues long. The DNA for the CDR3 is TGTGCCAGCAGTCGGACAGGGGGCCTGAGAACTGAAGCTTTCTTT. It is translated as CASSRTGGLRTEAFF.

The CDR3 is CSARELAGGSLQETQYF. The CDR3 nucleotides read TGCAGTGCTAGAGAGTTAGCGGGGGGCTCCCTACAAGAGACCCAGTACTTC. V and J are TRBV20-1 and TRBJ2-5; 10 nucleotides match TRBD2. The length of the CDR3 is 17 residues. Per the germline V gene, CDR1 is DFQATT and CDR2 is SNEGSKA (reference sequence). Trimming took 0 bases from V and 2 from J; bases not matched to a gene: 9.

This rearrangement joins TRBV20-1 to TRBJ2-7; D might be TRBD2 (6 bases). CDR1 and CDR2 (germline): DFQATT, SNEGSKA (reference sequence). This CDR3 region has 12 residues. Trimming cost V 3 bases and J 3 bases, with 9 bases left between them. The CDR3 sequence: CSASGGSYEQYV. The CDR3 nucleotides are TGCAGTGCTAGCGGGGGTAGCTACGAGCAGTACGTC.

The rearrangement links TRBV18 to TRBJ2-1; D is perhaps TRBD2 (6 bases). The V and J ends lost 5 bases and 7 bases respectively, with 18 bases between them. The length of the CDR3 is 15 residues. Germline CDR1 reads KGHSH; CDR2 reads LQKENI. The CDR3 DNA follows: TGTGCCAGCTCAACCGGGACTGGTTGGGCTAATGAGCAGTTCTTC. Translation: CASSTGTGWANEQFF. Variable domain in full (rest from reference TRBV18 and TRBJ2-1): NAGVMQNPRHLVRRRGQEARLRCSPMKGHSHVYWYRQLPEEGLKFMVYLQKENIIDESGMPKERFSAEFPKEGPSILRIQQVVRGDSAAYFCASSTGTGWANEQFFGPGTRLTVL.

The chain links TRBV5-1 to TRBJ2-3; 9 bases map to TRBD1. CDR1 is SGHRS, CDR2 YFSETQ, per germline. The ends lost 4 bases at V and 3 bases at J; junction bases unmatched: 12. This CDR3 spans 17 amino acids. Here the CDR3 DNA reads TGCGCCAGCAGCCTGGGACAGGGCTATCGATTGACAGATACGCAGTATTTT. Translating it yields CASSLGQGYRLTDTQYF.

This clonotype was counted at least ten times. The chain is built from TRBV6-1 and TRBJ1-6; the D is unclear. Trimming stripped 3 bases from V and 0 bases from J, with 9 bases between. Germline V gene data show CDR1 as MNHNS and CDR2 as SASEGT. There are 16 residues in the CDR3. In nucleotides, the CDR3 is TGTGCCAGCAGTGATCTCGGGAGCTCCTATAATTCACCCCTCCACTTT. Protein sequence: CASSDLGSSYNSPLHF.

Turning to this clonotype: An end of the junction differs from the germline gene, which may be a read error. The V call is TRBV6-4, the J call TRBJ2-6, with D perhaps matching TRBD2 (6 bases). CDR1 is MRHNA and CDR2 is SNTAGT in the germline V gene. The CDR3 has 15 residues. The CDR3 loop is CASSDVGSGDNVLTF. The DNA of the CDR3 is TGTGCCAGCAGTGACGTGGGGTCGGGGGACAACGTCCTGACTTTC.

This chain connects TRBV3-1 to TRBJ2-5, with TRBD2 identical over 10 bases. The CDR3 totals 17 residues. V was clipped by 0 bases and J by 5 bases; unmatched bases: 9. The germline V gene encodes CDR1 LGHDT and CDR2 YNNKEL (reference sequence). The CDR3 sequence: CASSQDKVGLAMETQYF. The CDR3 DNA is TGTGCCAGCAGCCAAGATAAAGTGGGACTAGCGATGGAGACCCAGTACTTC.

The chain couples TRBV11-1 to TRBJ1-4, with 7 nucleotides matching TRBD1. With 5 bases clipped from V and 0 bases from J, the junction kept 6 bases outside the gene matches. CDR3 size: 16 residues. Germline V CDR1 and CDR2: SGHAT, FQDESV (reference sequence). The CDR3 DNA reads TGTGCCAGCAGCACAGGGGTGGCGTCAACTAATGAAAAACTGTTTTTT. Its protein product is CASSTGVASTNEKLFF.

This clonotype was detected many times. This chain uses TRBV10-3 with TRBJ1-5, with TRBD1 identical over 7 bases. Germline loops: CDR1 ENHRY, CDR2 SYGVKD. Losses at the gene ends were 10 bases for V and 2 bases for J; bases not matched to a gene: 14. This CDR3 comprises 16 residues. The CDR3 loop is CATSRGGEKGNQPQHF. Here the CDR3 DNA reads TGTGCCACCAGCAGAGGGGGCGAGAAGGGCAATCAGCCCCAGCATTTT.

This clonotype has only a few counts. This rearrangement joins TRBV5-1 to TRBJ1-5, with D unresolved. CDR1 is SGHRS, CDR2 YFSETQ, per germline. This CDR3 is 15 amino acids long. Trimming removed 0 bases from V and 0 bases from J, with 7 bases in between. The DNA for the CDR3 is TGCGCCAGCAGCTTGGGGCCCCCTAGCAATCAGCCCCAGCATTTT. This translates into CASSLGPPSNQPQHF.

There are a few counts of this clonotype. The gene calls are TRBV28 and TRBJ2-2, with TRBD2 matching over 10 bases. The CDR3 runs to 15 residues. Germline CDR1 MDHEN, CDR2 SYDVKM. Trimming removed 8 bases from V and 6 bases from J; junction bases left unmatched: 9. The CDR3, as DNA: TGTGCCAGCCGGGCTAGCGGGAGTTTGGCCGGGGAGCTGTTTTTT. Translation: CASRASGSLAGELFF.